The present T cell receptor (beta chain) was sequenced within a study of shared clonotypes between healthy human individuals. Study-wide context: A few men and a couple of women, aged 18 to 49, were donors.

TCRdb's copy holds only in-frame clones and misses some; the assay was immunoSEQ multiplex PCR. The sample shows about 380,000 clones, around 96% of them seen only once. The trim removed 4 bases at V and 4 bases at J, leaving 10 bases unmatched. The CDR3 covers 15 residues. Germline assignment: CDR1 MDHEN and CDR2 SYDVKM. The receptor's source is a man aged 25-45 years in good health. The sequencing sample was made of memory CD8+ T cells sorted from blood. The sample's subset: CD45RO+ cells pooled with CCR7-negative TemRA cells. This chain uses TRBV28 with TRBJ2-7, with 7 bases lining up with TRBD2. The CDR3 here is CASSSILGGVYEQYF. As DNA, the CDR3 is TGTGCCAGCAGTTCGATTCTGGGAGGGGTGTACGAGCAGTACTTC.